This entry lists 18 T cell receptor beta chains sequenced from one sample in a study of tumor-infiltrating lymphocytes in oesophageal squamous cell carcinoma. From the PCR reads, TCRdb called clonotypes with MiXCR, one entry per CDR3 protein. The table includes some 18,000 distinct CDR3 sequences, about 40% detected once. The specimen sequenced was normal esophageal tissue next to the tumor. The receptor set was obtained from a female donor with esophageal squamous cell carcinoma.

This chain connects TRBV5-1 to TRBJ2-3, with 8 bases identical to TRBD2. The tail of the sequence fits TRBJ2-5 better, so the J call may be wrong. Germline CDR1 and CDR2: SGHRS and YFSETQ. The length of the CDR3 is 16 residues. CDR3 sequence reads: CASSLSGTRGQETQYF. CDR3 in DNA: TGCGCCAGCAGCTTGTCCGGGACTAGGGGACAAGAGACCCAGTACTTC.

This clonotype was seen many times. The chain couples TRBV12-3 or TRBV12-4 to TRBJ1-1; D is undetermined. V lost 1 base and J lost 5, with 11 bases in between. The CDR3 consists of 14 residues. The CDR3 here is CASSLVSAGTEAFF. CDR3 DNA: TGTGCCAGCAGTTTAGTCTCCGCGGGGACTGAAGCTTTCTTT.

This clonotype turned up a few times. This chain joins TRBV18 and TRBJ2-3; TRBD1 or TRBD2 may be the D gene (5 bases each). This CDR3 comprises 16 residues. The V gene lost 1 base and the J gene lost 2 bases, with 13 bases spanning the gap. CDR1 is KGHSH and CDR2 is LQKENI in the germline V gene. The CDR3 region is CASSPQSGTYTDTQYF. CDR3 sequence (DNA): TGTGCCAGCTCACCACAATCGGGGACCTACACAGATACGCAGTATTTT.

The chain carries TRBV11-2 and TRBJ2-5, with 8 positions matching TRBD2. The J call may be in error: the DNA end matches TRBJ2-3 better. The CDR3 has 12 amino acids. Germline CDR1 is SGHAT and CDR2 is FQNNGV. The CDR3, as DNA: TGTGCCAGCAGCTCCGAACTAGCGGCTCAGTATTTT. Its translation: CASSSELAAQYF.

This chain connects TRBV7-3 to TRBJ2-1; 13 bases agree with TRBD2. The V and J ends lost 2 bases and 4 bases, in that order; junction bases with no gene match: 2. The germline V gene encodes CDR1 SGHTA and CDR2 FQGTGA. The CDR3 is 16 residues long. In nucleotides, the CDR3 is TGTGCCAGCAGCTTAGGACTAGCGGGAGTGTACAATGAGCAGTTCTTC. It encodes CASSLGLAGVYNEQFF.

In this sample, this clonotype turned up once. In nucleotides, the CDR3 is TGTGCCAGCAGCCCCATGGGGGCCTACAATGAGCAGTACTTC. Translation gives CASSPMGAYNEQYF. The gene calls are TRBV7-2 and TRBJ2-5, with D perhaps matching TRBD1 (6 bases). CDR1 SGHTA and CDR2 FQGNSA come from the germline V gene. This CDR3 comprises 14 residues. With 5 bases removed from V and 11 bases from J, the gap between germline ends came to 21 bases.

V is TRBV6-1 and J is TRBJ1-2; TRBD1 agrees at 12 bases. Germline V gives CDR1 MNHNS, CDR2 SASEGT. The CDR3 consists of 17 residues. Trimming cost V 6 bases and J 4 bases; bases outside gene matches: 12. CDR3 DNA sequence: TGTGCCAGCAGGCGAGGGACAGGGGGCGGTCTAGGCTATGGCTACACCTTC. Residues: CASRRGTGGGLGYGYTF.

The V gene is TRBV11-3, the J gene TRBJ2-3; D call uncertain. V lost 6 bases to trimming and J lost 4 bases, with 17 bases between them. The germline gives CDR1 SGHNT, CDR2 YENEEA. The length of the CDR3 is 15 residues. CDR3: CASSQYPSRPDTQYF. In DNA, the CDR3 is TGTGCCAGCAGTCAGTACCCCTCACGCCCAGATACGCAGTATTTT. The full variable domain, with the rest looked up from reference TRBV11-3 and TRBJ2-3, is EAGVVQSPRYKIIEKKQPVAFWCNPISGHNTLYWYLQNLGQGPELLIRYENEEAVDDSQLPKDRFSAERLKGVDSTLKIQPAELGDSAVYLCASSQYPSRPDTQYFGPGTRLTVL.

The chain has TRBV6-6 and TRBJ1-6; 9 bases fit TRBD1. The J call may be mistaken, given a closer DNA end match to TRBJ2-5. CDR3 length: 15 amino acids. Germline CDR1 and CDR2: MNHNY and SVGAGI (reference sequence). CDR3 residues: CASSYLQGAGETQYF. The CDR3 DNA sequence: TGTGCCAGCAGTTACCTACAGGGGGCTGGGGAGACCCAGTACTTC.

The V and J genes are TRBV7-3 and TRBJ2-6; D may correspond to TRBD1 or TRBD2 (5 bases each). The DNA matches TRBJ2-7 better at its end, which makes the J call doubtful. This CDR3 spans 15 amino acids. The V gene's germline CDR1 is SGHTA and CDR2 FQGTGA. CDR3 bases: TGTGCCAGCAGCTTACTTCAGGGCCCCGGGGACGAGCAGTACTTC. The encoded protein is CASSLLQGPGDEQYF.

This sequence joins TRBV18 and TRBJ1-1; no clear D. The DNA end favors TRBJ1-3, so the J call may be wrong. This CDR3 contains 16 residues. From germline, CDR1 is KGHSH and CDR2 LQKENI. The CDR3 here is CASSPTVWSSGNTIYF. The CDR3 DNA is TGTGCCAGCTCACCAACGGTTTGGAGCTCTGGAAACACCATATATTTT.

By sample share, this clonotype is medium-sized (0.01 to 0.1%). V is TRBV5-4 and J is TRBJ2-3; a possible D gene is TRBD2 (6 bases). The V end lost 0 bases, the J end lost 8 bases, and 13 bases lay between the germline ends. The germline V gene has CDR1 SGHNT and CDR2 YYREEE (reference sequence). This CDR3 spans 14 amino acids. The CDR3 sequence is CASSLDSGSATQYF. The CDR3 DNA is TGTGCCAGCAGCTTGGATAGCGGAAGCGCTACGCAGTATTTT. The complete variable domain, with remaining parts taken from reference TRBV5-4 and TRBJ2-3, reads ETGVTQSPTHLIKTRGQQVTLRCSSQSGHNTVSWYQQALGQGPQFIFQYYREEENGRGNFPPRFSGLQFPNYSSELNVNALELDDSALYLCASSLDSGSATQYFGPGTRLTVL.

This rearrangement joins TRBV7-2 to TRBJ2-5, with D perhaps matching TRBD1 (6 bases). Between the trimmed V and J ends, which lost 8 bases and 5 bases, there was a span of 21 bases. The germline CDR1 and CDR2 sequences are SGHTA and FQGNSA. The CDR3 loop spans 15 amino acids. The CDR3 DNA sequence: TGTGCCAGCCGCCCCCAGGGGCAGGGGATTGAGACCCAGTACTTC. Its translation is CASRPQGQGIETQYF.

This chain joins TRBV7-8 and TRBJ2-3, with TRBD2 matching 8 bases. With the DNA end fitting TRBJ2-7 better, the J assignment may be wrong. Germline V gives CDR1 SGHVS, CDR2 FQNEAQ. The CDR3 is made up of 15 amino acids. CDR3 protein: CASSLRGADVNEQYF. Written as DNA, the CDR3 is TGTGCCAGCAGCTTGCGGGGGGCCGATGTCAACGAGCAGTACTTC.

This clonotype was seen more than once but under ten times. A read error may produce the germline difference seen at one junction end. The CDR3 DNA reads as TGTGCCAGCAGCCTGGGACGGAACACCGGGGAGCTGTACTTC. It translates to CASSLGRNTGELYF. The chain joins TRBV7-6 to TRBJ2-7, with D possibly being TRBD1 or TRBD2 (5 bases each). Germline CDR1 is SGHVS and CDR2 is FNYEAQ. The CDR3 consists of 14 residues.

Only one count was recorded for this clonotype. The chain uses TRBV6-1 and TRBJ1-1; possibly TRBD1 for D (5 bases). Trimming took off 3 bases at V and 1 base at J, with 9 bases between the two ends. Germline CDR1 is MNHNS and CDR2 is SASEGT. The CDR3 totals 14 residues. The CDR3 bases are TGTGCCAGCAGTGATTTGAGGGGGAACACTGAAGCTTTCTTT. Protein product: CASSDLRGNTEAFF.

In this sample, this clonotype turned up many times. The CDR3 coding sequence is TGTGCCAGTAGTATGGGGACAGGGGAGACTCAGCCCCAGCATTTT. Protein product: CASSMGTGETQPQHF. The J gene is TRBJ1-5, the V gene TRBV19; 10 positions match TRBD1. CDR3 length: 15 amino acids. CDR1 LNHDA and CDR2 SQIVND come from the germline V gene (reference sequence). Losses at the gene ends were 3 bases for V and 6 bases for J; bases not matched to a gene: 5. Together with reference TRBV19 and TRBJ1-5, the CDR3 gives the full variable domain: DGGITQSPKYLFRKEGQNVTLSCEQNLNHDAMYWYRQDPGQGLRLIYYSQIVNDFQKGDIAEGYSVSREKKESFPLTVTSAQKNPTAFYLCASSMGTGETQPQHFGDGTRLSIL.

This clonotype was seen a few times. The chain has TRBV13 and TRBJ2-1; no clear D. Germline-derived CDR1 and CDR2 are PRHDT and FYEKMQ (reference sequence). Trimming left V 3 bases short and J 0 bases short, with 9 bases between. The CDR3 contains 15 residues. The CDR3 loop is CASSFTEVSYNEQFF. CDR3 in DNA: TGTGCCAGCAGCTTCACTGAGGTCTCCTACAATGAGCAGTTCTTC.